The 22 T cell receptor beta chains in this list originate from one sample, sequenced in a study of T cell responses to AZD1222 COVID-19 vaccine. Sequenced by immunoSEQ multiplex PCR; TCRdb stores in-frame clones only, minus some. This table has about 130,000 clones, more than 80% appearing once. The sample was peripheral blood, taken on day 0 of AZD1222 vaccination. The receptor set was obtained from an adult in good health.

The chain joins TRBV7-9 to TRBJ2-4; D not certain. V lost 1 base and J 6 bases, leaving 7 bases between the germline ends. The CDR3 is 13 amino acids. CDR1 is SEHNR, CDR2 FQNEAQ, per germline (reference sequence). CDR3 bases: TGTGCCAGCAGCTTAGATACCATAAACATTCAGTACTTC. Protein sequence: CASSLDTINIQYF.

This clone was counted once. The chain has TRBV10-3 and TRBJ1-3; D is uncertain. Trimming left V 5 bases short and J 0 bases short, with 2 bases between. Germline V gives CDR1 ENHRY, CDR2 SYGVKD. The CDR3 is 12 amino acids. CDR3 sequence: CAISPSGNTIYF. The DNA of the CDR3 is TGTGCCATCAGTCCCTCTGGAAACACCATATATTTT.

This clone was seen a few times. The chain carries TRBV10-1 and TRBJ2-7, with D possibly TRBD2 on 6 matching bases. The CDR3 covers 14 residues. The germline V gene has CDR1 WNHNN and CDR2 SYGVQD (reference sequence). V was trimmed by 7 bases and J by 3 bases, leaving 16 bases between them. As DNA, the CDR3 is TGCGCCAGCACCAACAGACTAGTTGGCTACGAGCAGTACTTC. Its translation is CASTNRLVGYEQYF.

The rearrangement joins TRBV3-1 (or the pseudogene TRBV3-2) to TRBJ2-7; D remains ambiguous. Trimming stripped 4 bases from V and 3 bases from J, with 10 bases between. Per germline, CDR1 LGHDT and CDR2 YNNKEL (reference sequence). The CDR3 loop spans 13 amino acids. CDR3 nucleotides: TGTGCCAGCAGCCCTCGGATTAGCTACGAGCAGTACTTC. Translating it yields CASSPRISYEQYF.

The V gene is TRBV7-2, the J gene TRBJ2-2, with 8 nucleotides matching TRBD2. Germline V lookup: CDR1 SGHTA, CDR2 FQGNSA. Trimming cost V 2 bases and J 2 bases; bases outside gene matches: 4. The CDR3 is made up of 16 amino acids. The CDR3 spells CASSLPGGRNTGELFF. DNA for the CDR3: TGTGCCAGCAGCTTACCGGGGGGGAGAAACACCGGGGAGCTGTTTTTT.

The gene calls are TRBV6-5 and TRBJ2-5; 7 positions agree with TRBD1. The germline CDR1 and CDR2 sequences are MNHEY and SVGAGI. This CDR3 is 16 amino acids long. V dropped 2 bases and J dropped 1; count of bases not matched to a gene: 7. The CDR3 DNA is TGTGCCAGCAGTTACGACAGGGCTGGGATCCAAGAGACCCAGTACTTC. This codes for CASSYDRAGIQETQYF.

The rearrangement links TRBV6-5 to TRBJ2-5, with 10 bases identical to TRBD1. CDR3 length: 14 amino acids. With 6 bases clipped from V and 5 bases from J, the junction kept 6 bases outside the gene matches. Germline V gene data show CDR1 as MNHEY and CDR2 as SVGAGI. The CDR3 region is CASSQTGGMETQYF. The CDR3 DNA reads as TGTGCCAGCAGCCAGACAGGGGGCATGGAGACCCAGTACTTC.

CDR3 nucleotides: TGTGCCAGCAGCGTAGTAGGCAGGAACGGGGAGCTGTTTTTT. Translation: CASSVVGRNGELFF. The chain has TRBV9 and TRBJ2-2; no reliable D call. Germline V lookup: CDR1 SGDLS, CDR2 YYNGEE. Between the trimmed V and J ends, which lost 0 bases and 7 bases, there was a span of 10 bases. The CDR3 loop spans 14 amino acids.

The V call is TRBV7-3, the J call TRBJ2-1, with 11 bases that match TRBD2. The CDR3 consists of 14 residues. Germline CDR1 SGHTA, CDR2 FQGTGA. V gave up 4 bases and J gave up 6 bases; unmatched junction bases: 2. CDR3 in DNA: TGTGCCAGCAGCTACGGGACTAGCGGCAATGAGCAGTTCTTC. Protein: CASSYGTSGNEQFF.

This chain connects TRBV6-2 or TRBV6-3 to TRBJ1-1; D is uncertain. This CDR3 has 15 amino acids. With 2 bases removed from V and 1 base from J, the gap between germline ends came to 11 bases. Per the germline V gene, CDR1 is MNHEY and CDR2 is SVGEGT. CDR3: CASSYGGLPNTEAFF. CDR3 coding DNA: TGTGCCAGCAGTTACGGTGGACTCCCGAACACTGAAGCTTTCTTT.

This chain joins TRBV5-1 and TRBJ1-1, with D perhaps matching TRBD1 (5 bases). CDR1 and CDR2 (germline): SGHRS, YFSETQ. The V and J ends lost 0 bases and 8 bases respectively, with 17 bases between them. The CDR3 is 15 residues long. The CDR3 protein is CASSLEGEGQGEAFF. CDR3 coding DNA: TGCGCCAGCAGCTTGGAAGGAGAGGGCCAGGGCGAAGCTTTCTTT. Looking up the rest from reference TRBV5-1 and TRBJ1-1 gives the full variable domain: KAGVTQTPRYLIKTRGQQVTLSCSPISGHRSVSWYQQTPGQGLQFLFEYFSETQRNKGNFPGRFSGRQFSNSRSEMNVSTLELGDSALYLCASSLEGEGQGEAFFGQGTRLTVV.

This chain uses TRBV19 with TRBJ1-4; D not certain. This CDR3 is 13 amino acids long. CDR1 is LNHDA and CDR2 is SQIVND in the germline V gene (reference sequence). Trimming stripped 5 bases from V and 7 bases from J, with 11 bases between. Here the CDR3 reads CASSPKAGEKLFF. The CDR3 DNA reads as TGTGCCAGTAGTCCCAAGGCAGGTGAAAAACTGTTTTTT.

CDR3 sequence: CASSPARGFLEQYF. As DNA, the CDR3 is TGTGCCAGCAGTCCCGCCCGAGGCTTCCTCGAGCAGTACTTC. This rearrangement joins TRBV27 to TRBJ2-7; unclear D gene. The V end lost 5 bases, the J end lost 6 bases, and 17 bases lay between the germline ends. The CDR3 consists of 14 residues. Germline lookup yields CDR1 MNHEY and CDR2 SMNVEV (reference sequence).

The chain uses TRBV7-9 and TRBJ2-4; weak D call: TRBD1 (6 bases). CDR1 and CDR2 (germline): SEHNR, FQNEAQ (reference sequence). Trimming stripped 4 bases from V and 9 bases from J, with 16 bases between. This CDR3 is 14 amino acids long. The CDR3 DNA sequence: TGTGCCAGCAGCTCTGGACAGCAACGGGGCATTCAGTACTTC. This codes for CASSSGQQRGIQYF. Based on the CDR3 plus reference TRBV7-9 and TRBJ2-4, the full variable domain is DTGVSQNPRHKITKRGQNVTFRCDPISEHNRLYWYRQTLGQGPEFLTYFQNEAQLEKSRLLSDRFSAERPKGSFSTLEIQRTEQGDSAMYLCASSSGQQRGIQYFGAGTRLSVL.

This clone was observed once. The chain couples TRBV9 to TRBJ1-4; TRBD1 might be the D (5 bases). Per germline, CDR1 SGDLS and CDR2 YYNGEE. The V gene lost 1 base and the J gene lost 1 base, with 5 bases spanning the gap. This CDR3 region has 14 residues. This chain's CDR3 is CASSVQGTNEKLFF. DNA of the CDR3: TGTGCCAGCAGCGTACAGGGAACTAATGAAAAACTGTTTTTT.

The J gene is TRBJ2-6, the V gene TRBV7-2, with 10 bases identical to TRBD1. CDR1 is SGHTA and CDR2 is FQGNSA in the germline V gene. V trimming: 2 bases; J trimming: 3 bases; junction bases outside the gene matches: 7. The CDR3 loop spans 18 amino acids. CDR3 in DNA: TGTGCCAGCAGCTTAACCGGGACAGGGGCGATTGGGGCCAACGTCCTGACTTTC. It yields the protein CASSLTGTGAIGANVLTF.

The rearrangement joins TRBV3-1 (or the pseudogene TRBV3-2) to TRBJ1-2, with D hard to call. The CDR3 consists of 16 residues. CDR1 and CDR2 (germline): LGHDT, YNNKEL (reference sequence). V lost 0 bases and J 6 bases, leaving 17 bases between the germline ends. CDR3 sequence (DNA): TGTGCCAGCAGCCAAGATCGGCCGGTATCCGCGGATGGCTACACCTTC. Translation: CASSQDRPVSADGYTF.

This clone was picked up a small number of times. The chain carries TRBV6-5 and TRBJ1-2, with 7 bases aligning to TRBD1. The CDR3 contains 13 residues. Germline CDR1 MNHEY, CDR2 SVGAGI. The V gene end was trimmed by 5 bases and the J gene end by 4 bases; junction bases not matched to a gene: 4. DNA of the CDR3: TGTGCCAGCAGTCCACAGGGGACCTATGGCTACACCTTC. Translation: CASSPQGTYGYTF.

The gene calls are TRBV27 and TRBJ1-2; D possibly corresponds to TRBD1 (5 bases). Germline-derived CDR1 and CDR2 are MNHEY and SMNVEV (reference sequence). V was cut by 3 bases and J by 7 bases, with 18 bases left in between. This CDR3 spans 15 amino acids. DNA for the CDR3: TGTGCCAGCAGTTTCGATCGTTTGGGGCGCGGTGGCTACACCTTC. Translating gives CASSFDRLGRGGYTF.

The rearrangement uses TRBV2 and TRBJ2-3; D ambiguous. The V end was cut by 0 bases, the J end by 2 bases, with 9 bases between. Per germline, CDR1 SNHLY and CDR2 FYNNEI. The CDR3 sequence is 15 residues long. CDR3 coding DNA: TGTGCCAGCAGTGAAGCCGGACGTAACACAGATACGCAGTATTTT. It specifies CASSEAGRNTDTQYF.

V gene TRBV28 combines with J gene TRBJ1-6, with TRBD1 as a possible D gene (5 bases). The V gene's germline CDR1 is MDHEN and CDR2 SYDVKM. The CDR3 is 14 residues long. V shed 3 bases and J shed 5 bases, with 8 bases lying between them. The CDR3 sequence: CASSFWDDNSPLHF. As DNA, the CDR3 is TGTGCCAGCAGTTTCTGGGACGATAATTCACCCCTCCACTTT.

This clone was detected once. CDR3 bases: TGCGCCAGCAGCTTTTCAGGGGACTACGAGCAGTACTTC. It yields the protein CASSFSGDYEQYF. The chain is built from TRBV5-1 and TRBJ2-7, with D tentatively TRBD1 (6 bases). Germline CDR1 and CDR2: SGHRS and YFSETQ. V lost 2 bases, J lost 3 bases, and 9 bases lay in between. There are 13 residues in the CDR3.